Listed below are T cell receptor beta chains from one sample, sequenced in a study of shared clonotypes between healthy human individuals. Only in-frame clones appear in the TCRdb table, and some are missing; sequencing was by immunoSEQ multiplex PCR. The sample records about 450,000 clones, around 79% being singletons. The sample taken for sequencing was PBMCs. All receptors derive from a woman between 40 and 55 years old in good health. Some clones in this sample may be carry-over from other donors' samples. Both conserved end residues are part of each CDR3. The D gene is left open where the match is weak. Size tells how often a clone was seen (once, few, many) or the class of an expanded clone, and some rows leave it out.

CDR3nt | CDR3aa | d_gene | j_gene | abundance | v_gene
TGCGCCAGCAGCTCGGCTAGCGGGAAAGAGACCCAGTACTTC | CASSSASGKETQYF | TRBD2 | TRBJ2-5 | NA | TRBV5-1
TGTGCCACCTGGACAGGGGTCTACGAGCAGTACTTC | CATWTGVYEQYF | TRBD1 | TRBJ2-7 | few | TRBV10-3
TGTGCCAGCTCAGCCGCTGAGGGGCCAGGGTACGAGCAGTACTTC | CASSAAEGPGYEQYF | NA | TRBJ2-7 | NA | TRBV18
TGTGCCAGCAGCAATACCGGGACAGACTACAATGAGCAGTTCTTC | CASSNTGTDYNEQFF | TRBD1 | TRBJ2-1 | NA | TRBV11-2
TGCGCCACCAAGTGGGTGGGACAGGGGAGGGCCGAGCAGTACTTC | CATKWVGQGRAEQYF | TRBD1 | TRBJ2-7 | NA | TRBV10-1
TGTGCCAGCAGTGAACAGGGATACGAGCAGTACTTC | CASSEQGYEQYF | NA | TRBJ2-7 | NA | TRBV2
TGTGCCAGCAGTCCCGGAGGTTTTGCTGGCTCCGGGGCCAACGTCCTGACTTTC | CASSPGGFAGSGANVLTF | NA | TRBJ2-6 | few | TRBV6-4
TGTGCCAGCAGCCAAGCACAGGGAGGAAACACCATATATTTT | CASSQAQGGNTIYF | NA | TRBJ1-3 | NA | TRBV4-2
TGTGCCAGTTCGCCCCTAGCGGGAGGGCGTTACGAGCAGTACTTC | CASSPLAGGRYEQYF | TRBD2 | TRBJ2-7 | NA | TRBV19
TGTGCCAGCAGCTTCCACTCGGGGGATACGCAGTATTTT | CASSFHSGDTQYF | NA | TRBJ2-3 | NA | TRBV11-2
TGTGCCAGCAGTGTCCAGGGGGGCAGCACTGAAGCTTTCTTT | CASSVQGGSTEAFF | TRBD1 | TRBJ1-1 | NA | TRBV2
TGTGCCAGCAGCGTAGGAGCAGGGCTCTATGAGCAGTTCTTC | CASSVGAGLYEQFF | NA | TRBJ2-1 | few | TRBV9
TGTGCCAGCAGTGAAGGGGCAGGGACTGGGTCTGGGTCTGCTTTCTTT | CASSEGAGTGSGSAFF | NA | TRBJ1-1 | NA | TRBV6-1
TGTGCCAGCAGTTACGAGGGGGCCGGAACTGAAGCTTTCTTT | CASSYEGAGTEAFF | TRBD1 | TRBJ1-1 | NA | TRBV6-6
TGTGCCAGCAGTTACTCAGGGACTACACAAACCGGGGAGCTGTTTTTT | CASSYSGTTQTGELFF | TRBD2 | TRBJ2-2 | NA | TRBV6-6
TGTGCCAGCAGCCAACGGCGGGGAGGCGAGCAGTACTTC | CASSQRRGGEQYF | NA | TRBJ2-7 | NA | TRBV7-9
TGTGCCAGCAGCCAAGTTTATACGCAGTATTTT | CASSQVYTQYF | NA | TRBJ2-3 | few | TRBV14
TGTGCCAGCAGTGAAGCCAGGGGCACTGAAGCTTTCTTT | CASSEARGTEAFF | NA | TRBJ1-1 | NA | TRBV2
TGTGCCAGCAGTTGGTCGGACGCCTACGAGCAGTACTTC | CASSWSDAYEQYF | NA | TRBJ2-7 | once | TRBV27
TGCGCCAGCAGCCAGCGAAGCTCCTACAATGAGCAGTTCTTC | CASSQRSSYNEQFF | NA | TRBJ2-1 | NA | TRBV4-3
TGTGCCAGCAGCTTGCCTCAGGGGGTGAACACCGGGGAGCTGTTTTTT | CASSLPQGVNTGELFF | TRBD1 | TRBJ2-2 | many | TRBV5-8
TGCGCCAGCAGCCAAGGCTGGGGGCCTGGTAATTCACCCCTCCACTTT | CASSQGWGPGNSPLHF | NA | TRBJ1-6 | once | TRBV4-1
TGTGCCAGCAGCTTGGTATCGGGGCAGGGGTATGGCTACACCTTC | CASSLVSGQGYGYTF | NA | TRBJ1-2 | NA | TRBV5-6
TGTGCCAGCAGCCCGGACAGGGCCAACAATTCACCCCTCCACTTT | CASSPDRANNSPLHF | TRBD1 | TRBJ1-6 | NA | TRBV5-4
TGTGCCAGCAGCTCGGGGAAGGCCCTTAACACCGGGGAGCTGTTTTTT | CASSSGKALNTGELFF | NA | TRBJ2-2 | few | TRBV5-4
TGTGCCAGCAGCCACAATCGTTTTGGCACAGATACGCAGTATTTT | CASSHNRFGTDTQYF | NA | TRBJ2-3 | NA | TRBV28
TGTGCCAGCAGCCCCGGGGAGTTTGCCTCCGAGCAGTACTTC | CASSPGEFASEQYF | NA | TRBJ2-7 | NA | TRBV19
TGTGCCAGCAGCTCGGCCGGGACTAGTTACAATGAGCAGTTCTTC | CASSSAGTSYNEQFF | TRBD2 | TRBJ2-1 | NA | TRBV7-9
TGTGCCAGCAGTGACGGACAGGGGTATAGCAATCAGCCCCAGCATTTT | CASSDGQGYSNQPQHF | TRBD1 | TRBJ1-5 | once | TRBV6-1
TGTGCCAGCTCACCACCGGTTAGGGCCGGGGAGCTGTTTTTT | CASSPPVRAGELFF | NA | TRBJ2-2 | NA | TRBV18
TGTGCCAGCAGCTTAGATTGGGCCGGCGGGTACGAGCAGTACTTC | CASSLDWAGGYEQYF | NA | TRBJ2-7 | once | TRBV7-2
TGCAGCGTTGCTGGACGGCACCAAGAGACCCAGTACTTC | CSVAGRHQETQYF | NA | TRBJ2-5 | once | TRBV29-1
TGTGCCAGCAGCTTGGGCAGGGAGAGACCAAGCAATCAGCCCCAGCATTTT | CASSLGRERPSNQPQHF | NA | TRBJ1-5 | NA | TRBV5-4
TGTGCCAGCTCACAAGGACAGGGGGCCTCCTACAATGAGCAGTTCTTC | CASSQGQGASYNEQFF | TRBD1 | TRBJ2-1 | NA | TRBV18
TGTGCCGCGGGGGGCAGGCGGGACAATCAGCCCCAGCATTTT | CAAGGRRDNQPQHF | NA | TRBJ1-5 | few | TRBV19
TGTGCCAGCAGCCCATCTCAAGGGGTCGGGGAGCTGTTTTTT | CASSPSQGVGELFF | NA | TRBJ2-2 | NA | TRBV7-3
TGTGCCAGCAGTTTCAGCGGAAGTCACACAGATACGCAGTATTTT | CASSFSGSHTDTQYF | NA | TRBJ2-3 | once | TRBV28
TGTGCCAGTAGTGTGACAGGAGAACGCAATCAGCCCCAGCATTTT | CASSVTGERNQPQHF | NA | TRBJ1-5 | NA | TRBV19
TGTGCCAGCATTCGGTCTAGCGTCCAAGAGACCCAGTACTTC | CASIRSSVQETQYF | NA | TRBJ2-5 | NA | TRBV2
TGTGCCAGCACCGACCCGACAAGGAACACCGGGGAGCTGTTTTTT | CASTDPTRNTGELFF | NA | TRBJ2-2 | NA | TRBV9
TGTGCTAGCAGCTTAGCCGGCGGGAATGAGCAGTTCTTC | CASSLAGGNEQFF | NA | TRBJ2-1 | NA | TRBV7-7
TGCGCCAGCAGCTTGGCCAGTGCGGGAGGGTCCCAGCAGTACTTC | CASSLASAGGSQQYF | TRBD2 | TRBJ2-7 | NA | TRBV5-1
TGCGCCAGCAGCTTACAGGGTGGGCAAGAGACCCAGTACTTC | CASSLQGGQETQYF | NA | TRBJ2-5 | NA | TRBV5-1
TGTGCCAGCAGCAAGACTAGCGGGAGTGGGCATGAGCAGTTCTTC | CASSKTSGSGHEQFF | TRBD2 | TRBJ2-1 | few | TRBV7-2
TGCAGCGTTAGGACACAATCCTCCTACGAGCAGTACTTC | CSVRTQSSYEQYF | NA | TRBJ2-7 | NA | TRBV29-1
TGTGCCAGCAGTTTATTCTCTGGGGTCACTGAAGCTTTCTTT | CASSLFSGVTEAFF | NA | TRBJ1-1 | NA | TRBV28
TGCGCCAGCAGCCTGGGACCTTCGGGGCCAGATACGCAGTATTTT | CASSLGPSGPDTQYF | NA | TRBJ2-3 | NA | TRBV4-1